These 17 T cell receptor beta chains came from one sample sequenced in a study of blood T cell repertoires in COVID-19 (dated by TCRdb to 2020 to 2021). The library was made by the immunoSEQ multiplex PCR assay. This immuneACCESS table, as held by TCRdb, lists in-frame sequences with V and J called but not all clones. Of the missing ones, under half trace to an unresolved V gene in checked studies; the others have no known cause. The sample table lists about 150,000 clones, roughly 76% of them with a count of one. The top ten clonotypes cover roughly 8% of the sample. The sequenced sample consisted of peripheral blood. These receptors were obtained from a human donor with acute or convalescent COVID-19. The donor label of this sample is uncertain.

The V gene is TRBV6-5, the J gene TRBJ1-5; 10 nucleotides align to TRBD1. Germline assignment: CDR1 MNHEY and CDR2 SVGAGI. The CDR3 runs to 14 residues. V shed 4 bases and J 5 bases; nucleotides not matched to a gene: 2. The CDR3 spells CASSLTGGDQPQHF. The DNA for the CDR3 is TGTGCCAGCAGTTTGACAGGGGGCGATCAGCCCCAGCATTTT.

This rearrangement joins TRBV19 to TRBJ2-7; D not certain. The V gene's germline CDR1 is LNHDA and CDR2 SQIVND (reference sequence). The CDR3 totals 12 residues. V lost 4 bases and J 5 bases, leaving 9 bases between the germline ends. Here the CDR3 DNA reads TGTGCCAGTAGTACCTCTATACACGAGCAGTACGTC. This sequence encodes CASSTSIHEQYV.

The V and J genes are TRBV15 and TRBJ2-7, with a possible D match to TRBD2 (5 bases). Germline assignment: CDR1 LNHNV and CDR2 YYDKDF (reference sequence). Trimming cost V 3 bases and J 6 bases, with 15 bases left between them. The CDR3 runs 14 residues. The DNA of the CDR3 is TGTGCCACCAGCAGGCCACGGTTTCGGGGCGAGCAGTACGTC. Encoded protein: CATSRPRFRGEQYV.

The chain carries TRBV7-9 and TRBJ1-2, with D perhaps matching TRBD1 (5 bases). CDR3 length equals 14 residues. Germline V CDR1 and CDR2: SEHNR, FQNEAQ (reference sequence). The ends were cut back, 6 bases at V and 2 bases at J, with 13 bases in the middle. The CDR3 protein is CASSPSGGNYGYTF. CDR3 nucleotides: TGTGCCAGCAGTCCGTCGGGGGGGAACTATGGCTACACCTTC.

V and J are TRBV18 and TRBJ1-1; D gene uncertain. V dropped 4 bases and J dropped 5 bases, with 11 bases sitting between them. Germline V gives CDR1 KGHSH, CDR2 LQKENI. CDR3 length equals 13 residues. The CDR3 sequence is CASSLQTRTEAFF. The CDR3 region has the DNA TGTGCCAGCTCACTACAAACGAGGACTGAAGCTTTCTTT.

This clone was recorded only once. The chain carries TRBV5-1 and TRBJ1-2; D not certain. The CDR3 is made up of 14 amino acids. Per germline, CDR1 SGHRS and CDR2 YFSETQ. V lost 0 bases to trimming and J lost 2 bases, with 8 bases between them. The CDR3 sequence: CASSLVTGNYGYTF. The CDR3 DNA reads TGCGCCAGCAGCTTGGTAACGGGAAACTATGGCTACACCTTC.

The chain's CDR3 is CASHPAGNTGELFF. CDR3 nucleotide sequence: TGTGCCTCTCACCCAGCGGGGAACACCGGGGAGCTGTTTTTT. The V and J genes are TRBV19 and TRBJ2-2; D is possibly TRBD2 (6 bases). V was shortened by 11 bases and J by 1 base, with 14 bases between the two germline ends. The CDR3 is 14 amino acids. Germline CDR1 reads LNHDA; CDR2 reads SQIVND (reference sequence).

The rearrangement joins TRBV4-1 to TRBJ1-6; D uncertain. Germline V lookup: CDR1 MGHRA, CDR2 YSYEKL. The V end was cut by 4 bases, the J end by 9 bases, with 19 bases between. The CDR3 has 16 residues. The CDR3 DNA is TGCGCCAGCAGCCTCCGCCAGGCCGCCGAGGGTTCACCCCTCCACTTT. It translates to CASSLRQAAEGSPLHF.

This chain connects TRBV27 to TRBJ1-5, with D uncertain. V was clipped by 3 bases and J by 5 bases, with 8 bases between them. Germline values: CDR1 MNHEY, CDR2 SMNVEV (reference sequence). This CDR3 is 13 amino acids long. The chain's CDR3 is CASSLKRDQPQHF. The CDR3 DNA reads as TGTGCCAGCAGTTTGAAGAGGGATCAGCCCCAGCATTTT.

The chain is built from TRBV9 and TRBJ1-3; D is ambiguous. V was cut by 3 bases and J by 6 bases, with 10 bases left in between. The length of the CDR3 is 13 residues. The germline CDR1 and CDR2 sequences are SGDLS and YYNGEE. CDR3: CASSDQAANTIYF. For the CDR3, the DNA is TGTGCCAGCAGCGATCAGGCTGCAAACACCATATATTTT.

The chain combines TRBV6-5 with TRBJ1-1; 7 bases are shared with TRBD1. This CDR3 region has 16 residues. J lost 7 bases, V lost 3 bases, and 14 bases had no gene match. Germline V gene sequence: CDR1 MNHEY, CDR2 SVGAGI. The CDR3 region is CASSYSRTGQDYEAFF. The CDR3 coding sequence is TGTGCCAGCAGTTATTCCCGAACCGGACAGGACTATGAAGCTTTCTTT.

The CDR3 protein is CASSLTARNTEAFF. CDR3 bases: TGCGCCAGCAGCTTGACAGCCCGGAACACTGAAGCTTTCTTT. The rearrangement joins TRBV5-1 to TRBJ1-1, with D unclear. The CDR3 totals 14 residues. Trimming stripped 1 base from V and 1 base from J, with 8 bases between. The germline V gene encodes CDR1 SGHRS and CDR2 YFSETQ.

This sequence joins TRBV5-4 and TRBJ1-3; TRBD1 matches at 7 bases. The germline V gene has CDR1 SGHNT and CDR2 YYREEE (reference sequence). The junction had 3 bases not matched to a gene; V was cut back by 3 bases and J by 0 bases. The CDR3 has 15 amino acids. The CDR3 region has the DNA TGTGCCAGCAGCTCGACAGGGCTCTCTGGAAACACCATATATTTT. Encoded protein: CASSSTGLSGNTIYF.

The V and J genes are TRBV24-1 and TRBJ2-3; 8 bases align to TRBD1. Unmatched junction bases numbered 4, after V lost 3 bases and J lost 0 bases. Germline-derived CDR1 and CDR2 are KGHDR and SFDVKD. CDR3 length equals 16 residues. CDR3 nucleotide sequence: TGTGCCACCAGTGATGCGGGACAGGCCAGCACAGATACGCAGTATTTT. This translates into CATSDAGQASTDTQYF.

This clone was seen a handful of times. The V call is TRBV6-6, the J call TRBJ2-3, with TRBD2 as a possible D gene (5 bases). The CDR3 totals 14 residues. V dropped 5 bases and J dropped 4 bases, with 13 bases sitting between them. Germline V gives CDR1 MNHNY, CDR2 SVGAGI (reference sequence). CDR3 sequence (DNA): TGTGCCAGCAGTCACCGGGAAACCCCAGATACGCAGTATTTT. Amino acid sequence: CASSHRETPDTQYF.

This sequence joins TRBV28 and TRBJ2-7, with 10 bases aligning to TRBD1. The CDR3 consists of 15 residues. J was trimmed by 1 base and V by 6 bases; bases with no gene match: 6. Germline V gene lookup returns CDR1 MDHEN and CDR2 SYDVKM. The CDR3, as DNA: TGTGCCAGCAGCCCGCCGGGACAGGGGTCCTACGAGCAGTACGTC. Translation gives CASSPPGQGSYEQYV.

This clone is a singleton in its sample. The rearrangement uses TRBV7-9 and TRBJ2-3; 8 nucleotides align to TRBD1. V lost 5 bases to trimming and J lost 0 bases; unmatched junction nucleotides: 4. Per the germline V gene, CDR1 is SEHNR and CDR2 is FQNEAQ (reference sequence). This CDR3 has 15 amino acids. Here the CDR3 reads CASSRDRLSTDTQYF. The CDR3 DNA follows: TGTGCCAGCAGCCGGGACAGGCTTAGCACAGATACGCAGTATTTT.